This TCR beta chain was recovered during a study of blood T cell repertoires in COVID-19. Study-level background: Donors in the United States, Italy and Spain gave samples during acute or convalescent COVID-19. Nucleic acid was either cDNA or gDNA, and it came from T cells, B-cell-depleted T cells, or PBMCs.

The CDR3 consists of 16 residues. Germline CDR1 is LNHDA and CDR2 is SQIVND (reference sequence). Unmatched junction bases numbered 8, after V lost 4 bases and J lost 4 bases. Authors' processing steps: The assay estimated nucleated cells by amplifying reference gene primers. Some clones are missing from TCRdb's copy, which holds only in-frame ones; the method was immunoSEQ multiplex PCR. V and J calls and clone size come straight from that table; D and trimming were deduced from the DNA. The sample shows fewer than 90,000 clones, about 90% of them seen only once. This receptor was identified in an elderly man in a cohort sampled during active COVID-19. The sample was peripheral blood. V is TRBV19 and J is TRBJ1-2, with 11 bases that match TRBD1. The CDR3 region is CASSTNSGTGGYGYTF. CDR3 bases: TGTGCCAGTAGTACCAACTCCGGGACAGGGGGCTATGGCTACACCTTC.